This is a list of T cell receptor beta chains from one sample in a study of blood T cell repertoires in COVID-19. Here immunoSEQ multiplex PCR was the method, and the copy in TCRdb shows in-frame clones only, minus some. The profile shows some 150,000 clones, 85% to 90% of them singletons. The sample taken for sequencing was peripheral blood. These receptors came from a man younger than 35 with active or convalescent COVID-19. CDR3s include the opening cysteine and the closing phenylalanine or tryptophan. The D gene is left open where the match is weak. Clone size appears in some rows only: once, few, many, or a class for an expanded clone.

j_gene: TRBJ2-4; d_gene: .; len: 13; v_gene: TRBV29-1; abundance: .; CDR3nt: TGCAGCGTTGAACCGAGTGCGGGGAACATTCAGTACTTC; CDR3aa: CSVEPSAGNIQYF
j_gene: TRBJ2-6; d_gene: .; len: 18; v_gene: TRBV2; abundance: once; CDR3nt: TGTGCCGGATGGGGTACGGGATGGGAGAGCTCTGGGGCCAACGTCCTGACTTTC; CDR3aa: CAGWGTGWESSGANVLTF
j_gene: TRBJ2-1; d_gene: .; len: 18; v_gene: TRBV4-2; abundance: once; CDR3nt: TGTGCCAGCAGCCAACTTGGAGACTACCCGAGCTCCTACAATGAGCAGTTCTTC; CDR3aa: CASSQLGDYPSSYNEQFF
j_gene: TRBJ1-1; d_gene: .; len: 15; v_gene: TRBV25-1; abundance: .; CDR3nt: TGTGCCAGCAGTGAAGCTAGACAGTTGAACACTGAAGCTTTCTTT; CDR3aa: CASSEARQLNTEAFF
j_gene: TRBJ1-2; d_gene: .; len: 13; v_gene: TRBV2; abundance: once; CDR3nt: TGTGCCAGCAGTTCGTTTCAGGGCAATGGCTACACCTTC; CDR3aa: CASSSFQGNGYTF
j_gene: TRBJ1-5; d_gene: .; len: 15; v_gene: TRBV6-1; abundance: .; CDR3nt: TGTGCCAGCAGTGAAGGATTGGGAAGGGGTCAGCCCCAGCATTTT; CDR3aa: CASSEGLGRGQPQHF
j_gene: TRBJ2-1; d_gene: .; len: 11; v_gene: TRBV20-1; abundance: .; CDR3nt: TGCAGTGCTAGGGAGATTAATGAGCAGTTCTTC; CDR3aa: CSAREINEQFF
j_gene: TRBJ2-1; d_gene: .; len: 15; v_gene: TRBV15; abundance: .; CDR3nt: TGTGCCACCAGCGAACAGAGAGCACCCTACAATGAGCAGTTCTTC; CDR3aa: CATSEQRAPYNEQFF
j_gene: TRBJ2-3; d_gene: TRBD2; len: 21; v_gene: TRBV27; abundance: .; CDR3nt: TGTGCCAGCAGTTCCACTCGCCCGGGACTAGCGGGTACCCGGAGCACAGATACGCAGTATTTT; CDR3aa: CASSSTRPGLAGTRSTDTQYF
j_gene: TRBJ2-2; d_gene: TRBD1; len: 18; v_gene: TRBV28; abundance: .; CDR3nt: TGTGCCAGCAGTTCCCTAATTACGACAGGGATCAACACCGGGGAGCTGTTTTTT; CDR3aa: CASSSLITTGINTGELFF
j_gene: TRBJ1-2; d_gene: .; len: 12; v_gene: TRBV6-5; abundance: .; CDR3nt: TGTGCCAACGAACCTCTAACGCGGGGCTACACCTTC; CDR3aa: CANEPLTRGYTF
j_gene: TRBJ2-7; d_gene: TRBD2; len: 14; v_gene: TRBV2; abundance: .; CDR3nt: TGTGCCTATAAAGAACTAGCGGGAGCCTACGAGCAGTACTTC; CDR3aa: CAYKELAGAYEQYF
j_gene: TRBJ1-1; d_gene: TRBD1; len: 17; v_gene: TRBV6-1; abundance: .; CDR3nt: TGTGCCAGCAGTGAAGGGGTGGGGACAGGGGGCGTGGGTGAAGCTTTCTTT; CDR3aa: CASSEGVGTGGVGEAFF
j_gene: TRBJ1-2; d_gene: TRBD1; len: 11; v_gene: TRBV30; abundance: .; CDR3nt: TGTGCCTGGAGTGAGGGACAGAGCTACACCTTC; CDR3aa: CAWSEGQSYTF
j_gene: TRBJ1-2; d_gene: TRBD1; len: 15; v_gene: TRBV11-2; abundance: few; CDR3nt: TGTGCCAGCAGCTCCCCTGACAGGGGGCTCTACGGCTACACCTTC; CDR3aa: CASSSPDRGLYGYTF
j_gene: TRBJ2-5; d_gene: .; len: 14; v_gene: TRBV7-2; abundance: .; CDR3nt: TGTGCCAGCAGCTTACGGGGTCCGACGGAGACCCAGTACTTC; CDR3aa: CASSLRGPTETQYF
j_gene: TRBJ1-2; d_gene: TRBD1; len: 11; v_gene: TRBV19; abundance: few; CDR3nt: TGTGCCAGCGGCAGGGGGAGAGGCTACACCTTC; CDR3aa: CASGRGRGYTF
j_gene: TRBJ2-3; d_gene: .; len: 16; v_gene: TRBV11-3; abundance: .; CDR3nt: TGTGCCAGCAGCTCTTGGGCCGGCAAGAGCACAGATACGCAGTATTTT; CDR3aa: CASSSWAGKSTDTQYF
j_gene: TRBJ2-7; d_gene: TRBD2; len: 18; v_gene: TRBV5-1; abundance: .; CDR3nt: TGCGCCAGCAGCATCCAGGGACTAGCGGGAGGTGTGGCTGACGAGCAGTACTTC; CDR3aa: CASSIQGLAGGVADEQYF
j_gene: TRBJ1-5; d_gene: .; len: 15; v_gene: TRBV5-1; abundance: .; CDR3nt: TGCGCCAGCAGCTTGGCCGCGGGAAGCAATCAGCCCCAGCATTTT; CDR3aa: CASSLAAGSNQPQHF
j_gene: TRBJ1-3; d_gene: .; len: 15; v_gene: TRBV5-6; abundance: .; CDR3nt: TGTGCCAGCAGCCCCGGGACAAACTCTGGAAACACCATATATTTT; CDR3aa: CASSPGTNSGNTIYF
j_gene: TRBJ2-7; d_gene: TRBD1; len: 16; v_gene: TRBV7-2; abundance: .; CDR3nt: TGTGCCAGCAGCTTATACGGCGGGGACAGGGGCTACGAGCAGTACTTC; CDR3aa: CASSLYGGDRGYEQYF
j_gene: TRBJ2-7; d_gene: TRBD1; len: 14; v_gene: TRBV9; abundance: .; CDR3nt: TGTGCCAGCAGCGCCCGACAGGGGGACTACGAGCAGTACTTC; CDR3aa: CASSARQGDYEQYF
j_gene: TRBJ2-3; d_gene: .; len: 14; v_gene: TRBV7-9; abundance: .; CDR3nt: TGTGCCAGCAGCTTTGGCCAGGGTACAGATACGCAGTATTTT; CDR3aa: CASSFGQGTDTQYF
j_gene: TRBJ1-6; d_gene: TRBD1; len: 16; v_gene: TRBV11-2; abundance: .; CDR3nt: TGTGCCAGCAGCTCTTCCGACAGGGGCGGGAATTCACCCCTCCACTTT; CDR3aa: CASSSSDRGGNSPLHF
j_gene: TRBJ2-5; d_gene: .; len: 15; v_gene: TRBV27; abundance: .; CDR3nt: TGTGCCAGCACCCCGTTAGGGGCCTACCAAGAGACCCAGTACTTC; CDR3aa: CASTPLGAYQETQYF
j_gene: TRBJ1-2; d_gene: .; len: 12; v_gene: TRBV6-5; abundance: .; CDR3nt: TGTGCCAGCAGAGACAGGCAGTATGGCTACACCTTC; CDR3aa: CASRDRQYGYTF
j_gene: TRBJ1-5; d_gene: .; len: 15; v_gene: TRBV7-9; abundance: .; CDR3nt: TGTGCCAGCAGCTTACTAGGAGCCAGCAATCAGCCCCAGCATTTT; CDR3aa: CASSLLGASNQPQHF